These 5 T cell receptor beta chains came from one sample sequenced in a study of cytomegalovirus exposure and HLA in healthy donors. In the PCR, 60 Vbeta and 13 Jbeta primers were used. TCRdb's table, derived via immunoSEQ multiplex PCR, lists solely in-frame clones and lacks some. The data show under 150,000 clones, 70% to 80% seen once. Sequencing was done on a sample of PBMCs. These receptors originate from a young man in good health and CMV-seronegative.

The chain is built from TRBV28 and TRBJ2-7; 8 bases match TRBD2. Losses at the gene ends were 7 bases for V and 2 bases for J; bases not matched to a gene: 4. This CDR3 comprises 13 residues. The germline V gene has CDR1 MDHEN and CDR2 SYDVKM. CDR3: CASTGGGPYEQYF. The DNA for the CDR3 is TGTGCCAGCACCGGGGGGGGACCCTACGAGCAGTACTTC.

V and J are TRBV5-5 and TRBJ1-5; 8 bases are a match to TRBD1. Per the germline V gene, CDR1 is SGHKS and CDR2 is YYEKEE (reference sequence). With 4 bases clipped from V and 5 bases from J, the junction kept 2 bases outside the gene matches. There are 13 residues in the CDR3. CDR3 in DNA: TGTGCCAGCAGCGCGGACAGGGATCAGCCCCAGCATTTT. Translated: CASSADRDQPQHF.

V usage is TRBV19 and J usage is TRBJ2-7, with 9 bases aligning to TRBD1. CDR3 length: 15 residues. Per germline, CDR1 LNHDA and CDR2 SQIVND (reference sequence). V was pared by 0 bases and J by 4 bases, with 4 bases of the junction left unmatched. CDR3 in DNA: TGTGCCAGTAGTATAGATTTGGGGACAGGGTACGAGCAGTACTTC. Its protein product is CASSIDLGTGYEQYF. The full variable domain, in which reference TRBV19 and TRBJ2-7 provide the parts outside the CDR3, is DGGITQSPKYLFRKEGQNVTLSCEQNLNHDAMYWYRQDPGQGLRLIYYSQIVNDFQKGDIAEGYSVSREKKESFPLTVTSAQKNPTAFYLCASSIDLGTGYEQYFGPGTRLTVT.

This clone showed up just once. The V call is TRBV20-1, the J call TRBJ2-1; perhaps TRBD2 as D (5 bases). The CDR3 spans 10 residues. Trimming shortened V by 6 bases and J by 16 bases, and 16 bases separated the two germline ends. The germline V gene encodes CDR1 DFQATT and CDR2 SNEGSKA (reference sequence). This CDR3 is CSAKLGVDFF. The CDR3 nucleotides are TGCAGTGCCAAACTAGGCGTCGATTTCTTC.

The rearrangement joins TRBV28 to TRBJ1-1; the match to TRBD1 covers 7 bases. The CDR3 totals 15 residues. Germline CDR1 and CDR2: MDHEN and SYDVKM. With V trimmed by 5 bases and J by 0 bases, 6 bases remained unmatched. The CDR3 sequence is CASSLGGTVNTEAFF. CDR3 sequence (DNA): TGTGCCAGCAGTCTAGGGGGGACAGTGAACACTGAAGCTTTCTTT.